Here is one TCR beta chain with its context. Germline assignment: CDR1 SQVTM and CDR2 ANQGSEA. CDR3 length equals 16 residues. Trimming removed 7 bases from V and 0 bases from J; junction bases left unmatched: 15. The data were obtained in a study of blood T cell dynamics during melanoma immunotherapy. Here immunoSEQ multiplex PCR was the method, and the copy in TCRdb shows in-frame clones only, minus some. Of several thousand clones listed, 81% are singletons. Time point specified: pre-treatment baseline. Sequenced here: blood, sampled from a patient treated with checkpoint blockade. The rearrangement uses TRBV29-1 and TRBJ2-7; 7 nucleotides line up with TRBD1. The receptor comes from a human donor with melanoma. The CDR3 DNA reads TGCAGCGCCTTTGGTGGAAAGGGGGCTAACTCCTACGAGCAGTACTTC. Amino acids: CSAFGGKGANSYEQYF.